This TCR beta chain stems from a study of early T cells in non-severe SARS-CoV-2 infection. Study at large: It was bulk RNA from unsorted whole blood that was sequenced, and the chains were unpaired. Findings and caveats of the study: Missing private and CD4 specificities, VDJdb matching favored anti-spike CD8 responses.

Trimming took 4 bases from V and 1 from J; bases not matched to a gene: 7. Germline assignment: CDR1 SEHNR and CDR2 FQNEAQ (reference sequence). The CDR3 consists of 16 residues. Individual cDNA molecules received unique molecular identifiers during library preparation. TCRdb ran MiXCR on the 5' RACE reads and lists one entry per CDR3 protein. The data contain about 100,000 distinct CDR3 sequences, about 12% of them singletons. This clonotype was seen ten or more times. Its antigen remains unidentified. The clonotype originates from an adult who was a healthcare worker with PCR-confirmed SARS-CoV-2 infection or an uninfected control (not recorded which). Material: whole blood. The V gene is TRBV7-9, the J gene TRBJ2-3; 8 nucleotides agree with TRBD2. The CDR3 protein is CASSSPVSGGTDTQYF. CDR3 sequence (DNA): TGTGCCAGCAGCTCCCCGGTTAGCGGGGGCACAGATACGCAGTATTTT.